This T cell receptor (beta chain) was observed in a study of a mutant IDH1 vaccine in newly diagnosed glioma. Study-wide background: Treatment recipients were approximately 62% male and around 40% female, and their mean age was around 40 years. Before enrollment, patients got radiotherapy alone, temozolomide alone, or mostly the combination.

Method: immunoSEQ multiplex PCR; TCRdb's copy keeps in-frame clones and lacks some. The sample includes tens of thousands of clones, approximately 80% of them seen just once. Study findings and constraints: It was just under 95% of patients that developed vaccine-induced immune responses.

As for this clone: Its antigen remains unidentified.

Time point meaning: baseline, week 1 (first vaccination visit). Treatment in this sample: pre-vaccination baseline after standard-of-care therapy. Those who donated had recent WHO grade 3 or 4 IDH1-mutant, ATRX-lost astrocytomas. Per germline, CDR1 MNHEY and CDR2 SMNVEV (reference sequence). This CDR3 is built from 14 residues. Trimming took 2 bases from V and 1 from J, leaving 7 bases between them. This clonotype was sampled from a woman aged 40-49 years with glioma. The V gene is TRBV27, the J gene TRBJ2-3, with a tentative D call TRBD2 (6 bases). Sample: PBMCs, taken from a glioma patient treated with radiotherapy, temozolomide or both. The CDR3 DNA sequence: TGTGCCAGCAGTTTACCGGGAGGCACAGATACGCAGTATTTT. Its translation is CASSLPGGTDTQYF.